The 27 T cell receptor beta chains below all came from one sample that was sequenced in a study of blood T cell repertoires in COVID-19. Measured with immunoSEQ multiplex PCR; TCRdb has only the in-frame clones, and not every one. This sample yields 150,000 or so clones, of which about 90% are seen a single time; 0.55% belongs to the top ten. Sequencing used peripheral blood. The receptors stem from a man aged 45-65 years with acute or convalescent COVID-19.

The CDR3 here is CASSLRTGGANTEAFF. CDR3 nucleotide sequence: TGTGCCAGCAGCTTGAGGACAGGGGGTGCAAACACTGAAGCTTTCTTT. V gene TRBV5-4 combines with J gene TRBJ1-1; 10 bases agree with TRBD1. Trimming cost V 1 base and J 2 bases; bases outside gene matches: 5. The CDR3 is 16 amino acids. Germline V gene sequence: CDR1 SGHNT, CDR2 YYREEE (reference sequence).

The CDR3: CASSFGNRDRHYGYTF. The CDR3 region has the DNA TGTGCCAGCAGTTTCGGGAACAGGGACAGACACTATGGCTACACCTTC. The J gene is TRBJ1-2, the V gene TRBV28; TRBD1 matches at 7 bases. CDR3 length: 16 residues. V lost 3 bases to trimming and J lost 3 bases; unmatched junction nucleotides: 10. Per germline, CDR1 MDHEN and CDR2 SYDVKM.

This chain links TRBV28 with TRBJ2-1; no clear D. The CDR3 is made up of 14 amino acids. Germline CDR1 MDHEN, CDR2 SYDVKM. V was shortened by 3 bases and J by 5 bases, with 11 bases between the two germline ends. CDR3 coding DNA: TGTGCCAGCAGTTTGGTACAGATGAACAATGAGCAGTTCTTC. This codes for CASSLVQMNNEQFF.

The chain carries TRBV5-1 and TRBJ1-1, with D perhaps matching TRBD1 (5 bases). This CDR3 spans 16 amino acids. CDR1 SGHRS and CDR2 YFSETQ come from the germline V gene. V lost 4 bases and J lost 1, with 17 bases in between. The CDR3 sequence is CASSPPAGGENTEAFF. As DNA, the CDR3 is TGCGCCAGCAGCCCTCCGGCCGGGGGGGAGAACACTGAAGCTTTCTTT.

The V and J genes are TRBV11-2 and TRBJ1-2; 10 positions agree with TRBD1. Germline V lookup: CDR1 SGHAT, CDR2 FQNNGV. This CDR3 has 13 amino acids. Trimming cost V 4 bases and J 6 bases; bases outside gene matches: 2. The CDR3 is CASSSDRGDGYTF. CDR3 in DNA: TGTGCCAGCAGCTCGGACAGGGGGGATGGCTACACCTTC.

For the CDR3, the DNA is TGTGCCAGCAGTTTATCCCAAACTCGTAGCACAGATACGCAGTATTTT. It yields the protein CASSLSQTRSTDTQYF. This chain connects TRBV28 to TRBJ2-3; D ambiguous. CDR3 length: 16 residues. Trimming removed 1 base from V and 0 bases from J, with 11 bases in between. Germline V CDR1 and CDR2: MDHEN, SYDVKM.

The chain uses TRBV7-9 and TRBJ2-7; 7 bases fit TRBD1. Trimming cost V 8 bases and J 2 bases; bases outside gene matches: 6. The CDR3 length is 13 residues. Germline CDR1 SEHNR, CDR2 FQNEAQ (reference sequence). The CDR3 protein is CASATGTAYEQYF. For the CDR3, the DNA is TGTGCCAGCGCAACCGGGACAGCCTACGAGCAGTACTTC.

CDR3 DNA: TGTGCCAGTAGCCTCCAGGTCCCCCGGGGAGGCTACACCTTC. It is translated as CASSLQVPRGGYTF. This chain joins TRBV19 and TRBJ1-2; unclear D gene. The CDR3 runs to 14 residues. Per the germline V gene, CDR1 is LNHDA and CDR2 is SQIVND (reference sequence). V was pared by 6 bases and J by 8 bases, with 19 bases between.

J is TRBJ1-3 and V is TRBV9; D may be TRBD1 (6 bases). The germline CDR1 and CDR2 sequences are SGDLS and YYNGEE. CDR3 length: 16 residues. Trimming removed 4 bases from V and 7 bases from J, with 21 bases in between. CDR3 in DNA: TGTGCCAGCAGCCCCCCAAGTTTACAGGGAGGGAACACCATATATTTT. Amino acid sequence: CASSPPSLQGGNTIYF.

V usage is TRBV5-1 and J usage is TRBJ2-3; the match to TRBD2 covers 8 bases. CDR3 length: 15 residues. J was trimmed by 4 bases and V by 2 bases; bases with no gene match: 6. Germline V CDR1 and CDR2: SGHRS, YFSETQ. CDR3 amino acids: CASSFRGGSPDTQYF. The CDR3 region has the DNA TGCGCCAGCAGCTTCCGGGGGGGCAGCCCAGATACGCAGTATTTT.

The chain is built from TRBV7-2 and TRBJ2-1, with 11 nucleotides matching TRBD2. V dropped 2 bases and J dropped 2; count of bases not matched to a gene: 2. The germline V gene has CDR1 SGHTA and CDR2 FQGNSA. This CDR3 is 16 amino acids long. The CDR3 is CASSLISGRAYNEQFF. CDR3 sequence (DNA): TGTGCCAGCAGCTTAATTAGCGGGAGGGCCTACAATGAGCAGTTCTTC.

The rearrangement joins TRBV19 to TRBJ2-1; 14 bases agree with TRBD2. This CDR3 spans 15 amino acids. CDR1 LNHDA and CDR2 SQIVND come from the germline V gene (reference sequence). Unmatched junction bases numbered 6, after V lost 4 bases and J lost 10 bases. The CDR3 bases are TGTGCCAGTAGTACCGGGACTAGCGGGAGAATGGAGCAGTTCTTC. Its protein is CASSTGTSGRMEQFF. The variable domain in full, with the rest retrieved from reference TRBV19 and TRBJ2-1, is DGGITQSPKYLFRKEGQNVTLSCEQNLNHDAMYWYRQDPGQGLRLIYYSQIVNDFQKGDIAEGYSVSREKKESFPLTVTSAQKNPTAFYLCASSTGTSGRMEQFFGPGTRLTVL.

This chain links TRBV28 with TRBJ2-7, with D uncertain. Germline CDR1 reads MDHEN; CDR2 reads SYDVKM. Trimming pared 7 bases from V and 4 bases from J, leaving 11 bases between. The CDR3 extends over 12 amino acids. CDR3 DNA sequence: TGTGCCAGCACCTCAGGTAGTTACGAGCAGTACGTC. Protein product: CASTSGSYEQYV.

The chain carries TRBV28 and TRBJ1-1, with TRBD1 as a possible D gene (5 bases). This CDR3 is built from 15 residues. V was clipped by 2 bases and J by 5 bases, with 15 bases between them. Germline CDR1 reads MDHEN; CDR2 reads SYDVKM. The CDR3 sequence is CASSLGAGIYTEAFF. The CDR3 DNA reads TGTGCCAGCAGTTTAGGGGCAGGGATTTATACTGAAGCTTTCTTT.

V and J are TRBV3-1 (or the pseudogene TRBV3-2) and TRBJ1-2; weak D call: TRBD1 (5 bases). Between the trimmed V and J ends, which lost 0 bases and 3 bases, there was a span of 14 bases. Germline-derived CDR1 and CDR2 are LGHDT and YNNKEL (reference sequence). This CDR3 has 16 amino acids. CDR3: CASSQDSPGGDYGYTF. CDR3 sequence (DNA): TGTGCCAGCAGCCAAGATTCTCCGGGGGGTGACTATGGCTACACCTTC.

This clone came up once. The CDR3 sequence: CAINPTGRSGNTIYF. The CDR3, as DNA: TGTGCCATCAACCCGACAGGGCGCTCTGGAAACACCATATATTTT. This chain links TRBV10-3 with TRBJ1-3, with TRBD1 matching over 7 bases. After removal of 7 bases from V and 0 bases from J, the junction contained 6 bases not matched to a gene. Germline CDR1 ENHRY, CDR2 SYGVKD. The CDR3 is 15 residues long.

The chain couples TRBV24-1 to TRBJ1-1, with 7 bases fitting TRBD1. V shed 7 bases, J shed 3 bases, and the junction held 7 bases outside the gene matches. Germline CDR1 reads KGHDR; CDR2 reads SFDVKD. This CDR3 has 14 amino acids. The CDR3, as DNA: TGTGCCACCAGAAGCCAGGGGGATTACACTGAAGCTTTCTTT. It is translated as CATRSQGDYTEAFF.

V is TRBV6-2 or TRBV6-3 and J is TRBJ2-3; D is possibly TRBD2 (6 bases). The CDR3 sequence is 16 residues long. Germline V gene lookup returns CDR1 MNHEY and CDR2 SVGEGT. Trimming cost V 2 bases and J 2 bases, with 14 bases left between them. The CDR3, as DNA: TGTGCCAGCAGTTACGGAGGGCTAATAAACACAGATACGCAGTATTTT. Translating it yields CASSYGGLINTDTQYF.

The chain recombines TRBV6-6 with TRBJ2-1; tentative D call: TRBD1 (5 bases). Looked up from germline, CDR1 is MNHNY and CDR2 is SVGAGI (reference sequence). V lost 6 bases and J 6 bases, leaving 9 bases between the germline ends. The CDR3 loop spans 12 amino acids. CDR3 sequence reads: CASSLDSNEQFF. CDR3 coding DNA: TGTGCCAGCAGCCTTGACAGCAATGAGCAGTTCTTC.

This clone has just one count. V gene TRBV5-1 combines with J gene TRBJ2-7; a possible D gene is TRBD1 (6 bases). V shed 2 bases and J shed 0 bases, with 12 bases lying between them. The CDR3 is made up of 15 amino acids. Germline-derived CDR1 and CDR2 are SGHRS and YFSETQ. CDR3 sequence: CASSFAGTNSYEQYF. The CDR3 region has the DNA TGCGCCAGCAGCTTCGCCGGGACAAACTCCTACGAGCAGTACTTC.

This sequence joins TRBV3-1 (or the pseudogene TRBV3-2) and TRBJ2-1, with D perhaps matching TRBD2 (6 bases). From germline, CDR1 is LGHDT and CDR2 YNNKEL (reference sequence). The CDR3 is 15 residues long. Trimming took 0 bases from V and 5 from J, leaving 11 bases between them. The CDR3 loop reads CASSQDGGSHNEQFF. Written as DNA, the CDR3 is TGTGCCAGCAGCCAAGACGGAGGGTCCCACAATGAGCAGTTCTTC.

The chain combines TRBV5-4 with TRBJ1-2, with D uncertain. The length of the CDR3 is 15 residues. Trimming removed 5 bases at V and 4 bases at J, with 18 bases between. CDR1 and CDR2 (germline): SGHNT, YYREEE (reference sequence). The CDR3 is CASSAGGSTPYGYTF. In DNA, the CDR3 is TGTGCCAGCAGTGCTGGTGGTTCGACTCCCTATGGCTACACCTTC.

This clone was picked up a small number of times. V usage is TRBV10-3 and J usage is TRBJ1-2; no definite D call. The CDR3 sequence is 13 residues long. Looked up from germline, CDR1 is ENHRY and CDR2 is SYGVKD. V was clipped by 7 bases and J by 7 bases, with 16 bases between them. CDR3 DNA: TGTGCCATCAAGGTTGAGGGCGCGTCTGGCTACACCTTC. Its translation is CAIKVEGASGYTF.

CDR3 sequence (DNA): TGCAGCGCCCGGGTGGAATCAACTAATGAAAAACTGTTTTTT. Translated: CSARVESTNEKLFF. The gene calls are TRBV29-1 and TRBJ1-4; no reliable D call. The V end was cut by 7 bases, the J end by 0 bases, with 12 bases between. Germline V lookup: CDR1 SQVTM, CDR2 ANQGSEA. The CDR3 sequence is 14 residues long.

The chain uses TRBV4-1 and TRBJ1-6; weak D call: TRBD1 (5 bases). Germline CDR1 reads MGHRA; CDR2 reads YSYEKL. The CDR3 is 18 amino acids. Trimming took 1 base from V and 0 from J, leaving 13 bases between them. In DNA, the CDR3 is TGCGCCAGCAGCCAAGTTGATTACAGGAGCTCCTATAATTCACCCCTCCACTTT. Protein product: CASSQVDYRSSYNSPLHF.

The gene calls are TRBV29-1 and TRBJ2-1; D might be TRBD2 (6 bases). The V and J ends lost 4 bases and 1 base respectively, with 11 bases between them. The CDR3 is 14 amino acids. Germline-derived CDR1 and CDR2 are SQVTM and ANQGSEA. The CDR3 DNA sequence: TGCAGCGTTGCCCGCGGGGTTTCCTACAATGAGCAGTTCTTC. This translates into CSVARGVSYNEQFF.

J is TRBJ2-1 and V is TRBV5-4; D ambiguous. V lost 1 base to trimming and J lost 10 bases, with 12 bases between them. Germline CDR1 reads SGHNT; CDR2 reads YYREEE (reference sequence). CDR3 size: 13 residues. CDR3 in amino acids: CASSLFPRSEQFF. The DNA for the CDR3 is TGTGCCAGCAGCTTGTTCCCCCGGAGCGAGCAGTTCTTC.